These 12 T cell receptor beta chains share one sample of origin, sequenced in a study of breast tumors, draining lymph nodes, adjacent tissues. TCRdb re-called the multiplex PCR reads with MiXCR, one entry per CDR3 protein. The sample shows around 21,000 distinct CDR3 sequences, about 41% of them seen only once. Sequenced input: breast tumor tissue. The receptors here all came from a female donor with breast cancer. Some clones in this sample may be carry-over from other donors' samples.

There are a few counts of this clonotype. J is TRBJ2-7 and V is TRBV6-5; the D is unclear. The V gene lost 2 bases and the J gene lost 3 bases, with 11 bases spanning the gap. Per the germline V gene, CDR1 is MNHEY and CDR2 is SVGAGI. The CDR3 covers 14 residues. CDR3 nucleotides: TGTGCCAGCAGTTACCTAGGTGGGGACTACGAGCAGTACTTC. Protein sequence: CASSYLGGDYEQYF.

At least ten counts were recorded for this clonotype. This rearrangement joins TRBV5-6 to TRBJ2-2; D perhaps matches TRBD2 (5 bases). Germline CDR1 is SGHDT and CDR2 is YYEEEE. This CDR3 spans 16 amino acids. The V end lost 3 bases, the J end lost 3 bases, and 15 bases lay between the germline ends. The CDR3 spells CASSWGVTLDTGELFF. As DNA, the CDR3 is TGTGCCAGCAGCTGGGGTGTGACACTAGACACCGGGGAGCTGTTTTTT.

This clonotype has only a few counts. The chain links TRBV6-5 to TRBJ1-4; maybe TRBD1 (5 bases). This CDR3 is built from 12 residues. Per germline, CDR1 MNHEY and CDR2 SVGAGI. V was pared by 8 bases and J by 7 bases, with 11 bases between. The CDR3 sequence: CASGTGFEKLFF. As DNA, the CDR3 is TGTGCCAGCGGAACAGGCTTTGAAAAACTGTTTTTT.

In its sample, this clonotype was seen once. The V gene is TRBV7-9, the J gene TRBJ2-1; D is uncertain. V lost 6 bases and J 8 bases, leaving 11 bases between the germline ends. Germline V gives CDR1 SEHNR, CDR2 FQNEAQ (reference sequence). The CDR3 is 12 residues long. As DNA, the CDR3 is TGTGCCAGCAGTTACCGCCATGATGAGCAGTTCTTC. It is translated as CASSYRHDEQFF.

This clonotype was counted at least ten times. The chain combines TRBV20-1 with TRBJ2-5; TRBD1 might be the D (6 bases). The CDR3 extends over 13 amino acids. CDR1 and CDR2 (germline): DFQATT, SNEGSKA (reference sequence). Trimming pared 6 bases from V and 2 bases from J, leaving 13 bases between. CDR3 coding DNA: TGCAGTGCCGTACAGGGACGTCAAGAGACCCAGTACTTC. Translation gives CSAVQGRQETQYF.

Many counts were recorded for this clonotype. The rearrangement links TRBV11-3 to TRBJ2-1; 8 bases match TRBD2. The germline V gene encodes CDR1 SGHNT and CDR2 YENEEA. Germline trimming cut 1 base from V and 5 bases from J; bases unmatched to any gene: 1. The CDR3 totals 14 residues. The chain's CDR3 is CASSLAGGDNEQFF. The CDR3 DNA follows: TGTGCCAGCAGCTTAGCGGGAGGGGACAATGAGCAGTTCTTC.

With respect to this clonotype: A read error may be the cause here, since a much bigger clone is one base away. V usage is TRBV7-3 and J usage is TRBJ2-1; 7 bases align to TRBD1. CDR1 and CDR2 (germline): SGHTA, FQGTGA. The length of the CDR3 is 15 residues. The CDR3 reads CASSFSGRQGNEQLF. Written as DNA, the CDR3 is TGTGCCAGCAGCTTTTCCGGCCGACAGGGTAATGAGCAGCTCTTC.

This clonotype is medium-sized (0.01 to 0.1%) within its sample. The chain carries TRBV5-1 and TRBJ2-2; 8 bases are a match to TRBD2. The CDR3 length is 15 residues. Looked up from germline, CDR1 is SGHRS and CDR2 is YFSETQ. V was clipped by 3 bases and J by 4 bases; unmatched bases: 5. CDR3 in DNA: TGCGCCAGCAGCTCAAGCGGGAGCCTCACCGGGGAGCTGTTTTTT. This gives the protein CASSSSGSLTGELFF.

This clonotype was counted many times. The J gene is TRBJ2-1, the V gene TRBV7-2; D gene ambiguous. Germline loops: CDR1 SGHTA, CDR2 FQGNSA. The CDR3 loop spans 15 amino acids. The V end was cut by 3 bases, the J end by 3 bases, with 12 bases between. CDR3 residues: CASSLGQEDYNEQFF. CDR3 sequence (DNA): TGTGCCAGCAGCTTGGGCCAGGAAGACTACAATGAGCAGTTCTTC.

This clonotype came up many times. The gene calls are TRBV20-1 and TRBJ2-7; 9 positions agree with TRBD2. The CDR3 sequence is 14 residues long. Germline V gene lookup returns CDR1 DFQATT and CDR2 SNEGSKA (reference sequence). V was clipped by 5 bases and J by 3 bases; unmatched bases: 8. CDR3 DNA sequence: TGCAGTGCTCCCCGCGGGGGGGACTACTACGAGCAGTACTTC. It is translated as CSAPRGGDYYEQYF.

This clonotype qualifies as medium-sized. The CDR3 loop reads CSARGTGHEKLFF. Written as DNA, the CDR3 is TGCAGTGCTAGAGGGACAGGGCATGAAAAACTGTTTTTT. The chain links TRBV20-1 to TRBJ1-4; 8 bases line up with TRBD1. The length of the CDR3 is 13 residues. Germline V gene lookup returns CDR1 DFQATT and CDR2 SNEGSKA (reference sequence). V was pared by 1 base and J by 6 bases, with 1 base of the junction left unmatched.

V gene TRBV9 combines with J gene TRBJ2-1, with 11 positions matching TRBD2. CDR3 size: 14 residues. Germline V gene lookup returns CDR1 SGDLS and CDR2 YYNGEE. After removal of 6 bases from V and 5 bases from J, the junction contained 4 bases not matched to a gene. Here the CDR3 DNA reads TGTGCCAGCAACCTAGCGGGGGGCAACAATGAGCAGTTCTTC. Translating gives CASNLAGGNNEQFF.